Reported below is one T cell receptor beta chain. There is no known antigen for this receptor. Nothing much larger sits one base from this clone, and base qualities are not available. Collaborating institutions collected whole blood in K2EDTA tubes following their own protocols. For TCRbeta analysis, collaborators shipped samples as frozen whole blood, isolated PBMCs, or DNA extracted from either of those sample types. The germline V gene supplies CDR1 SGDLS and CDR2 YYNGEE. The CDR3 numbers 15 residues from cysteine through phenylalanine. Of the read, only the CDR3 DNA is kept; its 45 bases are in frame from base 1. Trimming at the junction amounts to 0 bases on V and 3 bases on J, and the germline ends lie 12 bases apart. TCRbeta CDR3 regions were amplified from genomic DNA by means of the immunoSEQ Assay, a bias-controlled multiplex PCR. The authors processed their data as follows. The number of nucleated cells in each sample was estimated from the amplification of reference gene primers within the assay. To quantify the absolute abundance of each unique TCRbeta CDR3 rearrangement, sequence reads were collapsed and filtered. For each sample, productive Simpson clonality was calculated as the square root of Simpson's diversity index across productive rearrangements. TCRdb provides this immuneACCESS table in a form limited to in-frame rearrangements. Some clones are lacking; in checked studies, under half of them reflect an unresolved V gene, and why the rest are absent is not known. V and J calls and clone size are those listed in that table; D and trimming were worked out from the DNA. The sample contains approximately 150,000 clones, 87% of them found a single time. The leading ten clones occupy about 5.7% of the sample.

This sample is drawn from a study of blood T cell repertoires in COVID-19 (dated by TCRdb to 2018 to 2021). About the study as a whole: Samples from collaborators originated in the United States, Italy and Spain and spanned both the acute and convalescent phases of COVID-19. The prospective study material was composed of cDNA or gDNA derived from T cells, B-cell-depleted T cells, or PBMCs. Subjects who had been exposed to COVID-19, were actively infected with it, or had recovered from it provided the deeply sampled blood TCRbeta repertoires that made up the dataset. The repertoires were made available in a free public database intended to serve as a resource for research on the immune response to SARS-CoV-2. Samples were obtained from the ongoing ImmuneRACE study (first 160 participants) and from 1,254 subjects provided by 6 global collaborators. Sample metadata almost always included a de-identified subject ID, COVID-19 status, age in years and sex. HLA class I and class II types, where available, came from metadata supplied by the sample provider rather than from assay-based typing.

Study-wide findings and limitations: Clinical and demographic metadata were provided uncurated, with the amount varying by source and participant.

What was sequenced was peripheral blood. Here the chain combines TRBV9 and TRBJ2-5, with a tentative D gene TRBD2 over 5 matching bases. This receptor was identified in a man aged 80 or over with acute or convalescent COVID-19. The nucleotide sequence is TGTGCCAGCAGCGTAGACGGGGAGCCTGAAGAGACCCAGTACTTC. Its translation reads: CASSVDGEPEETQYF.